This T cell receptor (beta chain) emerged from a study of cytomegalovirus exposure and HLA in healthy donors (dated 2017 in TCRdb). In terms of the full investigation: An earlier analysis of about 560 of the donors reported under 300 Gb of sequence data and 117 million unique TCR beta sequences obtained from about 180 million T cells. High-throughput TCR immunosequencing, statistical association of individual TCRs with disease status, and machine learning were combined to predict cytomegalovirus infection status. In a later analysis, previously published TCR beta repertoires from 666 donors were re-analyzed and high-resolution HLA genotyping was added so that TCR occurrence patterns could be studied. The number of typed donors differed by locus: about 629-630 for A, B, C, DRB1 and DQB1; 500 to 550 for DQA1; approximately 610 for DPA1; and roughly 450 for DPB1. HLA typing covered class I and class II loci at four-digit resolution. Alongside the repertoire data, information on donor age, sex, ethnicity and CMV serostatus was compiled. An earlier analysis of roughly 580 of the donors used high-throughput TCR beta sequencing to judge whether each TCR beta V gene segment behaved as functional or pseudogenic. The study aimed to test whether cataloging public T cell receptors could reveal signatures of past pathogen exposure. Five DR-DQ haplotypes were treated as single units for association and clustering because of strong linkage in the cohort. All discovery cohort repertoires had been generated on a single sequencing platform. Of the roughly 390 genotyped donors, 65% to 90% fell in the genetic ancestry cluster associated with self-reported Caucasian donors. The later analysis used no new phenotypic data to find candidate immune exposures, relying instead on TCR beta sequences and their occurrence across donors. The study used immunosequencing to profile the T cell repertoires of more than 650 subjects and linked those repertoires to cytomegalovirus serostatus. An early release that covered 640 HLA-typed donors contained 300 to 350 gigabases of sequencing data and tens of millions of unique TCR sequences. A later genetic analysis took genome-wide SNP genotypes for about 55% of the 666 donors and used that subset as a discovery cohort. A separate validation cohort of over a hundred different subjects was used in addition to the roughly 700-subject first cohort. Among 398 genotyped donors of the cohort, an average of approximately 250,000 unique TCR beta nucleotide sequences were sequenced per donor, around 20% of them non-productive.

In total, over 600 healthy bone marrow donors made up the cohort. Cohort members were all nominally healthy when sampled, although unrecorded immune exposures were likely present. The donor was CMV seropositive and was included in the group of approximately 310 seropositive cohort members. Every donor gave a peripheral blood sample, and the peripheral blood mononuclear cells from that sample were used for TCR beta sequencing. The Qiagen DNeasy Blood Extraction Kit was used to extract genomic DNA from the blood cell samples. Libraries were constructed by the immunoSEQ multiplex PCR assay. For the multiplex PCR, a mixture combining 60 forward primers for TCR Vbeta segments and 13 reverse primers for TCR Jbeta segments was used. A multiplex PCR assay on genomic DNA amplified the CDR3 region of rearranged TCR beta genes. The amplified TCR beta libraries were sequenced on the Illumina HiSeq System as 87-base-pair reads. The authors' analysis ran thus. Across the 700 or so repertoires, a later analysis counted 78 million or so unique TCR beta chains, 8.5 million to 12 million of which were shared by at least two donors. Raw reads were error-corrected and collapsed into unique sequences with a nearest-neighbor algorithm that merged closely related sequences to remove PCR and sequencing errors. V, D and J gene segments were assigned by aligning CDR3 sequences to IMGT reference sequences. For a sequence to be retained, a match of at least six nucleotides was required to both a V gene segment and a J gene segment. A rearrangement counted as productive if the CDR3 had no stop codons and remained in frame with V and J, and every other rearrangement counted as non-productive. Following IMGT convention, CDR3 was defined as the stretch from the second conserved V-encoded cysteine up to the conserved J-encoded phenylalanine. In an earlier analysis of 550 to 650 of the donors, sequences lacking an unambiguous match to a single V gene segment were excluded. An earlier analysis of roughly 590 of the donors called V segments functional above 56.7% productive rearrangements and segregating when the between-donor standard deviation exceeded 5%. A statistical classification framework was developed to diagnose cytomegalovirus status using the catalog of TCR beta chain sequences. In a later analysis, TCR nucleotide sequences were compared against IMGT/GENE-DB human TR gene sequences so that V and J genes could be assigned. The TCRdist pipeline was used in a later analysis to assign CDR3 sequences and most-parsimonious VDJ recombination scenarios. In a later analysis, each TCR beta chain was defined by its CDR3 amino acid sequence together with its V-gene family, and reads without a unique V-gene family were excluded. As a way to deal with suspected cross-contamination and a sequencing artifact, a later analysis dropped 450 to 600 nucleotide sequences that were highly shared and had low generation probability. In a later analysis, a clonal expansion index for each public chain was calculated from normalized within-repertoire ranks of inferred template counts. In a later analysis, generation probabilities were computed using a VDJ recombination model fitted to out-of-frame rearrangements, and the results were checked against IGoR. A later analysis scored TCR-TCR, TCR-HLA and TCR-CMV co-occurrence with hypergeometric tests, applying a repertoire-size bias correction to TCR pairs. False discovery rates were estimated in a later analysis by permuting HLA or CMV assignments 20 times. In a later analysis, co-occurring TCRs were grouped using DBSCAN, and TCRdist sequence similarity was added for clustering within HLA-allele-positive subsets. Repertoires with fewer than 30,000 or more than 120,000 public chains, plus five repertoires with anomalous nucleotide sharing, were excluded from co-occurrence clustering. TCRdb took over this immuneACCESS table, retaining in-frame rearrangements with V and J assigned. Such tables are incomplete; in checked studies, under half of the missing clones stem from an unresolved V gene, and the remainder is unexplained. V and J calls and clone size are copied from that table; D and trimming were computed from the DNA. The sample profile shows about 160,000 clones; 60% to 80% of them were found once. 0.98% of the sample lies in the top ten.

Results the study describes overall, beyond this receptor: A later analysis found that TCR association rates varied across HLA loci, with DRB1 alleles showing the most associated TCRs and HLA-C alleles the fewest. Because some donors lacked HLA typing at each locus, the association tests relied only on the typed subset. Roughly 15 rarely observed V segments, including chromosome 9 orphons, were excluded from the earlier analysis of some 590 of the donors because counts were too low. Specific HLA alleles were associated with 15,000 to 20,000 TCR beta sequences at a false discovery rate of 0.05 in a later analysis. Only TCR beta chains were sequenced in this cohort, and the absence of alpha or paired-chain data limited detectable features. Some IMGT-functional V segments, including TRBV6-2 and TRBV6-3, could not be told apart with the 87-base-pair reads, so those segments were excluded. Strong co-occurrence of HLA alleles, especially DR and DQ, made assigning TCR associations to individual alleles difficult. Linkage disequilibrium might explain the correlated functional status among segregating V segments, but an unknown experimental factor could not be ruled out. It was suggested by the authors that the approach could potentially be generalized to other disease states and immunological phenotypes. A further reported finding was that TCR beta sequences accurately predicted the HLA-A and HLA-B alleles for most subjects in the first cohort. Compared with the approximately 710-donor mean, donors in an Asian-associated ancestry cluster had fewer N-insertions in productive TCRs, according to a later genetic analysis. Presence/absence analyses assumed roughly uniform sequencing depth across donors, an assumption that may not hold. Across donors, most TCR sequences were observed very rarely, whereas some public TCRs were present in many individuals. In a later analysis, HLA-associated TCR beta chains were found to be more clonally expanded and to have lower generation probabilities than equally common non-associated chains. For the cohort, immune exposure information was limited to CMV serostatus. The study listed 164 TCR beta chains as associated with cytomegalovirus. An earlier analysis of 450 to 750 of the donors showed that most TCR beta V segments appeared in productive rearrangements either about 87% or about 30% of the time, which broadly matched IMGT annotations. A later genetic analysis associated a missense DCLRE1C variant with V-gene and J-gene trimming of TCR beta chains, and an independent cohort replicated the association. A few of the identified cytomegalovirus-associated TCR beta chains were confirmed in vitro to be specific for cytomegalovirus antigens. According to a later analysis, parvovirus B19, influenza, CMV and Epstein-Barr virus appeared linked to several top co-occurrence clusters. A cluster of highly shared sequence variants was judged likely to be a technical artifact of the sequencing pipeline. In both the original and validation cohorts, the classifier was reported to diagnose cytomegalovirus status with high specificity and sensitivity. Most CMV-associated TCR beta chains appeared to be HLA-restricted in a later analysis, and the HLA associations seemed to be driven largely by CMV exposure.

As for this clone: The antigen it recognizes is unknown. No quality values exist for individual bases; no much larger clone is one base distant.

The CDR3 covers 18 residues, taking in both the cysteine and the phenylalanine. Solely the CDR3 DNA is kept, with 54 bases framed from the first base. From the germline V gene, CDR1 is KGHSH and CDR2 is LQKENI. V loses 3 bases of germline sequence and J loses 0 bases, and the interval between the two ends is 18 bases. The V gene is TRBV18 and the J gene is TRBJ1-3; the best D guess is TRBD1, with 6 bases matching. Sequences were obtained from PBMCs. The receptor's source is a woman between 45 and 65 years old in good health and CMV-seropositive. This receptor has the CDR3 CASSPTVPGTSSGNTIYF. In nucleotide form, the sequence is TGTGCCAGCTCACCCACAGTCCCCGGGACATCCTCTGGAAACACCATATATTTT.